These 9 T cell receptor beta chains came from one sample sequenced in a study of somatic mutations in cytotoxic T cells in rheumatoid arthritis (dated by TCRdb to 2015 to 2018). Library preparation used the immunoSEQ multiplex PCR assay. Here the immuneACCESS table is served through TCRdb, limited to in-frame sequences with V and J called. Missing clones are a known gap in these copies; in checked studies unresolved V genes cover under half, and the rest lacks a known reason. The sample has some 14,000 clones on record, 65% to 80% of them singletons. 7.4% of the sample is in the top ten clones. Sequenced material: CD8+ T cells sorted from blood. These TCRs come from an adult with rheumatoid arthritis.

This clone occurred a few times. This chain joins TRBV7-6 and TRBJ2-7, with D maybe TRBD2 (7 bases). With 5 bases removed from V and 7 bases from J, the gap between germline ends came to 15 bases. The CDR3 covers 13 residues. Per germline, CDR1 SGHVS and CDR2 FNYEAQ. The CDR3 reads CASSPAGAREQYF. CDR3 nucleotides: TGTGCCAGCAGCCCGGCGGGGGCCAGGGAGCAGTACTTC.

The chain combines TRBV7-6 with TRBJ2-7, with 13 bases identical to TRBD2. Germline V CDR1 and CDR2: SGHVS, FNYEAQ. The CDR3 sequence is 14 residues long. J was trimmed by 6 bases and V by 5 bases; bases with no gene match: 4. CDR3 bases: TGTGCCAGCAGCCCTCGACTAGCGGGAGGCGAGCAGTACTTC. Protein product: CASSPRLAGGEQYF.

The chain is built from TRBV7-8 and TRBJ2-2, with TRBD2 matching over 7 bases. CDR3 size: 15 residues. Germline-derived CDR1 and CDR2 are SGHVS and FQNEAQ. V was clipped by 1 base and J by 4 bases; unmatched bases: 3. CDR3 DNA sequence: TGTGCCAGCAGCTTAGGCAGCGGGGTCACCGGGGAGCTGTTTTTT. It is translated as CASSLGSGVTGELFF.

As DNA, the CDR3 is TGTGCCTGGACGGACACGGTTAAGATTTCACCCCTCCACTTT. This sequence encodes CAWTDTVKISPLHF. The chain has TRBV30 and TRBJ1-6; D perhaps matches TRBD1 (5 bases). V lost 4 bases and J 9 bases, leaving 16 bases between the germline ends. Germline V gene lookup returns CDR1 GTSNPN and CDR2 SVGIG (reference sequence). The length of the CDR3 is 14 residues.

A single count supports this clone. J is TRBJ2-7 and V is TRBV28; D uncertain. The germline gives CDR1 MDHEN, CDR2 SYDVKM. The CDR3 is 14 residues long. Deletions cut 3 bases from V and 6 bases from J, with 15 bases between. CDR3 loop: CASSFGASQAEQYF. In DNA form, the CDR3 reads TGTGCCAGCAGTTTTGGTGCATCGCAAGCCGAGCAGTACTTC.

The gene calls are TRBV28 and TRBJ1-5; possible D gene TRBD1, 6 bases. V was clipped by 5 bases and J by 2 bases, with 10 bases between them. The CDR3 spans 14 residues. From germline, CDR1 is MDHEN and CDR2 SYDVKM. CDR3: CASSPDSGNQPQHF. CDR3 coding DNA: TGTGCCAGCAGTCCGGACAGCGGCAATCAGCCCCAGCATTTT. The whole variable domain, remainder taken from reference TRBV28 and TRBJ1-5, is DVKVTQSSRYLVKRTGEKVFLECVQDMDHENMFWYRQDPGLGLRLIYFSYDVKMKEKGDIPEGYSVSREKKERFSLILESASTNQTSMYLCASSPDSGNQPQHFGDGTRLSIL.

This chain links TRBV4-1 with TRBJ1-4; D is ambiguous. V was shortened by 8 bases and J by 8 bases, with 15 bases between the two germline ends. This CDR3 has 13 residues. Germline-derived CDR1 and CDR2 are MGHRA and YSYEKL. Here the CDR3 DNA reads TGCGCCAGCTCCGTCGGCAGTTTGGAAAAACTGTTTTTT. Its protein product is CASSVGSLEKLFF.

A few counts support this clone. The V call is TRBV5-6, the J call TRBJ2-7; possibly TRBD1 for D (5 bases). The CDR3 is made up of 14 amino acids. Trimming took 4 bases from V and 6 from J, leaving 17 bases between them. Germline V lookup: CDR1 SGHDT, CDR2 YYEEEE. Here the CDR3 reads CASSNEQDSPEQYF. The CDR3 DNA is TGTGCCAGCAGCAACGAACAAGACAGCCCCGAGCAGTACTTC.

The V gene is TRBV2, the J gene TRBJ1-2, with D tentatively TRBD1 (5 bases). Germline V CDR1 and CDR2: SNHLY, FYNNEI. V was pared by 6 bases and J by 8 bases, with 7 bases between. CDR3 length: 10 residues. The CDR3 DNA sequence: TGTGCCAGCAGGGGGCGGGGCTACACCTTC. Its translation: CASRGRGYTF. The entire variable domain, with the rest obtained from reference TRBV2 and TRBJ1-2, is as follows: EPEVTQTPSHQVTQMGQEVILRCVPISNHLYFYWYRQILGQKVEFLVSFYNNEISEKSEIFDDQFSVERPDGSNFTLKIRSTKLEDSAMYFCASRGRGYTFGSGTRLTVV.